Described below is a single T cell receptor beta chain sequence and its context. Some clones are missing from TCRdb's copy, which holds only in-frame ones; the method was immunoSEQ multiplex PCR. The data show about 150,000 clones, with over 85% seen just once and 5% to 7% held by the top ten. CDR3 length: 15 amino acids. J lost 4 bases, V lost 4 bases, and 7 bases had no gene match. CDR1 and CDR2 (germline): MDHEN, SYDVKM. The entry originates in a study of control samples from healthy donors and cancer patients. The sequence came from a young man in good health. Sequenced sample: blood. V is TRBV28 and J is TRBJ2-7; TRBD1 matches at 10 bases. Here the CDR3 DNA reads TGTGCCAGCAGTTGGGACAGGGGCCGCTCATACGAGCAGTACTTC. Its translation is CASSWDRGRSYEQYF.